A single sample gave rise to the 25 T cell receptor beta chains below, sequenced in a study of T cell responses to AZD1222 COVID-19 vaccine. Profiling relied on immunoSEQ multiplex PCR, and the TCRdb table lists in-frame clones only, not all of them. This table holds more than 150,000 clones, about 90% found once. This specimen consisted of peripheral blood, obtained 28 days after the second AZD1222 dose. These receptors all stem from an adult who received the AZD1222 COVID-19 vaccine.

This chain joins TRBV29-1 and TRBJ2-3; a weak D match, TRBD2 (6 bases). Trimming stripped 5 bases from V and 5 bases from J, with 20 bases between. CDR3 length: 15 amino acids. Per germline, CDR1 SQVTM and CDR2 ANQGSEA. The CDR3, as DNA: TGCAGCGTTCTCGCCCGGAGGGAATACGGAGATACGCAGTATTTT. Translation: CSVLARREYGDTQYF.

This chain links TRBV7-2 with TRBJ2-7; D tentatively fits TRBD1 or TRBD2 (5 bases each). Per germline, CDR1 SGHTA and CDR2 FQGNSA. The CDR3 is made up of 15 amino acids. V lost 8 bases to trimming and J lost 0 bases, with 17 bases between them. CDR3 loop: CASGRDLLSSYEQYF. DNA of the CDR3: TGTGCCAGCGGCAGGGACCTTCTAAGCTCCTACGAGCAGTACTTC.

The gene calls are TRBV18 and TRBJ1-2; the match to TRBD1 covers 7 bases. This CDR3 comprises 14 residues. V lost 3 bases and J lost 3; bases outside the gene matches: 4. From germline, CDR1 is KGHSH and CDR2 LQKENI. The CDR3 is CASSPDRSDYGYTF. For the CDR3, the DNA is TGTGCCAGCTCACCGGACAGGTCCGACTATGGCTACACCTTC.

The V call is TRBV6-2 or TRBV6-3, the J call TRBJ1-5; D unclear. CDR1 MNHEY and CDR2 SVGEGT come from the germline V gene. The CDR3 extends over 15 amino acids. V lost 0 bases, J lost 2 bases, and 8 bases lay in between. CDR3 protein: CASSYSTRGNQPQHF. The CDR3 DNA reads TGTGCCAGCAGTTACTCGACCCGGGGCAATCAGCCCCAGCATTTT.

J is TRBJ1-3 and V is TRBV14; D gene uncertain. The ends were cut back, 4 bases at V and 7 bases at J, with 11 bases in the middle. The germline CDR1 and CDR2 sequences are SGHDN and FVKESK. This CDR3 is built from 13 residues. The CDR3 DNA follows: TGTGCCAGCAGCCCACGGGGATGGAACACCATATATTTT. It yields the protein CASSPRGWNTIYF.

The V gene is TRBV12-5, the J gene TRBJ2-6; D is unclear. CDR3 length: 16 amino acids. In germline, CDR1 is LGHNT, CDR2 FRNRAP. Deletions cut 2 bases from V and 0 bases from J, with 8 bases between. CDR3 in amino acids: CASGLNGGSGANVLTF. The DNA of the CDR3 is TGTGCTAGTGGTTTGAATGGCGGCTCTGGGGCCAACGTCCTGACTTTC.

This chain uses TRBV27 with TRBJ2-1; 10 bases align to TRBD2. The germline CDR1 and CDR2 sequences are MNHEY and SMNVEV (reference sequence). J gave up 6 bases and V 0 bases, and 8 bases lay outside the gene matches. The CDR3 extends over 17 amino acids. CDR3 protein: CASSLSRGLAMANEQFF. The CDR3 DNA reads TGTGCCAGCAGTTTATCGAGGGGACTAGCGATGGCCAATGAGCAGTTCTTC.

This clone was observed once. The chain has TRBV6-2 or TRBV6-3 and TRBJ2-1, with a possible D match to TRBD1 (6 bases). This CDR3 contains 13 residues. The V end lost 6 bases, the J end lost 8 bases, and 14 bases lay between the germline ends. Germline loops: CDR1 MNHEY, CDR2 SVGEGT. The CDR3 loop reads CASSLRTVDEQFF. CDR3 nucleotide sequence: TGTGCCAGCAGCCTCCGGACAGTCGATGAGCAGTTCTTC.

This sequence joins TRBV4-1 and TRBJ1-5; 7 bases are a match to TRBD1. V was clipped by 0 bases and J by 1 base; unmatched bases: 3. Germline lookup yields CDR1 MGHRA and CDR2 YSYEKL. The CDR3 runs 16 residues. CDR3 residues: CASSQDEGASNQPQHF. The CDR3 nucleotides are TGCGCCAGCAGCCAAGACGAGGGGGCGAGCAATCAGCCCCAGCATTTT.

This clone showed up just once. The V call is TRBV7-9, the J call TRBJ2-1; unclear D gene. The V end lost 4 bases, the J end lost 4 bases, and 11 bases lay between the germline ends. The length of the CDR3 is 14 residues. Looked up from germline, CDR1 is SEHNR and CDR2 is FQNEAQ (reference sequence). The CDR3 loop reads CASSSDTPYNEQFF. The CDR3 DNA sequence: TGTGCCAGCAGCTCTGACACCCCGTACAATGAGCAGTTCTTC.

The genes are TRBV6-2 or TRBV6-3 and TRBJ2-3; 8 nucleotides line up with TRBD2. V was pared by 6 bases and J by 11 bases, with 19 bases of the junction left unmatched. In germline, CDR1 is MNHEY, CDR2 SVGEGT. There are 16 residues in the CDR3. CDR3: CASSQTRGSGAREQYF. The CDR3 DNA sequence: TGTGCCAGCAGCCAGACAAGGGGTAGCGGGGCCAGAGAGCAGTATTTT.

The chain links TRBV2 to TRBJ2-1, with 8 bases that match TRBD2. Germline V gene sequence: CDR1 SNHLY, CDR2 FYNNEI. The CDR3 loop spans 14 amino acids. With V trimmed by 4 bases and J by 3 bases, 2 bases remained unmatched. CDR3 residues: CASSGLASYNEQFF. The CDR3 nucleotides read TGTGCCAGCAGTGGACTAGCGAGCTACAATGAGCAGTTCTTC.

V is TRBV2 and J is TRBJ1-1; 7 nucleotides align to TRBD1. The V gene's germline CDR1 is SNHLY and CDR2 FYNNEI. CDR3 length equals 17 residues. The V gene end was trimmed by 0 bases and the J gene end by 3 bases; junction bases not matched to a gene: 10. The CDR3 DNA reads TGTGCCAGCAGTGAAGCGGAGGCGGCAGGGGGTTACACTGAAGCTTTCTTT. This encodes CASSEAEAAGGYTEAFF.

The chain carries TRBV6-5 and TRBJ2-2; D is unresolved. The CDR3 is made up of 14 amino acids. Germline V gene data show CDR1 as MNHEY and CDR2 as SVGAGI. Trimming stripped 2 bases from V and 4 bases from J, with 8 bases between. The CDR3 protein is CASSYHDTTGELFF. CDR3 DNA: TGTGCCAGCAGTTACCACGATACCACCGGGGAGCTGTTTTTT.

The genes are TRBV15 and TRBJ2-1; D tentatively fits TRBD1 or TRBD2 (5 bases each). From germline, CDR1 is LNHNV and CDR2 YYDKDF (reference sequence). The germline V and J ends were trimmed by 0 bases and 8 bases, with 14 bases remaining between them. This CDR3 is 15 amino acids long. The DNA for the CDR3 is TGTGCCACCAGCAGAGATCGGTCAGGGACGGATGAGCAGTTCTTC. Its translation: CATSRDRSGTDEQFF.

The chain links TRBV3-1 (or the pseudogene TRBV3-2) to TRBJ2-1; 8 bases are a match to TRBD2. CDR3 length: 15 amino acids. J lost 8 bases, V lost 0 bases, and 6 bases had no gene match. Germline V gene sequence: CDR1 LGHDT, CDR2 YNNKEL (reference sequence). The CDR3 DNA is TGTGCCAGCAGCCAAGATACGGCGGGGGGAGATGAGCAGTTCTTC. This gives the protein CASSQDTAGGDEQFF.

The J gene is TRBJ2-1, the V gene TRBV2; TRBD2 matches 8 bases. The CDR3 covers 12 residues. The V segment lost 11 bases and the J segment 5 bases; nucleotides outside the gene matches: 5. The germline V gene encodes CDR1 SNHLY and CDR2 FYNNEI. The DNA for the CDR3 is TGTGCCCGGGGGGGGCCTCACAATGAGCAGTTCTTC. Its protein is CARGGPHNEQFF.

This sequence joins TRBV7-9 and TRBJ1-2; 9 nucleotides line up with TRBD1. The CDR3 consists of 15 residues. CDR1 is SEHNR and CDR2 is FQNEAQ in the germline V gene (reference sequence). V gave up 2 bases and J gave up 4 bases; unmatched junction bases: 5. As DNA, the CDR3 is TGTGCCAGCAGCTTAAAGGGACAGGGCGTCTATGGCTACACCTTC. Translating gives CASSLKGQGVYGYTF.

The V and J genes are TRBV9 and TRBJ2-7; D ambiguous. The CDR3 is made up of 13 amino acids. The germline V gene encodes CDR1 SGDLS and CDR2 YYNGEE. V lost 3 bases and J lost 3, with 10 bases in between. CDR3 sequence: CASSGRLGYEQYF. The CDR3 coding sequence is TGTGCCAGCAGCGGACGACTTGGCTACGAGCAGTACTTC.

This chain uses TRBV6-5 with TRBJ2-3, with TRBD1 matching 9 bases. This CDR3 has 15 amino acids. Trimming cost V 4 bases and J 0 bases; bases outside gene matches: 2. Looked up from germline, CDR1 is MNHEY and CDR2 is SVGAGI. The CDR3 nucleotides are TGTGCCAGCAGTTGGACAGGGGCTAGCACAGATACGCAGTATTTT. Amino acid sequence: CASSWTGASTDTQYF.

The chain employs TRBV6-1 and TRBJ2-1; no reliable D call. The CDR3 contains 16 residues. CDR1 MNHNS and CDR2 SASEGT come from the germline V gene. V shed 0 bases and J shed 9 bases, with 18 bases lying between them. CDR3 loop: CASSEAPHGSNGEQFF. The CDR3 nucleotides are TGTGCCAGCAGTGAAGCCCCGCATGGGTCTAACGGTGAGCAGTTCTTC.

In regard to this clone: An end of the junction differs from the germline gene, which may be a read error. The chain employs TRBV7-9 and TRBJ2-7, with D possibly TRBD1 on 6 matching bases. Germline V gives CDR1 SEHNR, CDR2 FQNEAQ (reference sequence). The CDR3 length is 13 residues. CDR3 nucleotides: TGTGCCAGCAGCTTAGAGGGTCCGGGACAAAGGCAATTC. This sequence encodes CASSLEGPGQRQF.

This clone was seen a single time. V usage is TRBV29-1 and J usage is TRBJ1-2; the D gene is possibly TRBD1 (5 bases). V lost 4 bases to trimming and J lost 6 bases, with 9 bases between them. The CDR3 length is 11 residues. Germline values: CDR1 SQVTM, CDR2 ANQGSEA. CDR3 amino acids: CSVGRENGYTF. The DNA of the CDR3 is TGCAGCGTTGGCAGGGAAAATGGCTACACCTTC. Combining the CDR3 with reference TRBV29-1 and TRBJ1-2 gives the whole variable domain SAVISQKPSRDICQRGTSLTIQCQVDSQVTMMFWYRQQPGQSLTLIATANQGSEATYESGFVIDKFPISRPNLTFSTLTVSNMSPEDSSIYLCSVGRENGYTFGSGTRLTVV.

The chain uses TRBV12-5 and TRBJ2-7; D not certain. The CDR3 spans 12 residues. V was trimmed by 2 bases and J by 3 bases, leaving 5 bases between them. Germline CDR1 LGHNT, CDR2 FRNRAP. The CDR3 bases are TGTGCTAGTGGTTTGTCCGTCTACGAGCAGTACTTC. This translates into CASGLSVYEQYF.

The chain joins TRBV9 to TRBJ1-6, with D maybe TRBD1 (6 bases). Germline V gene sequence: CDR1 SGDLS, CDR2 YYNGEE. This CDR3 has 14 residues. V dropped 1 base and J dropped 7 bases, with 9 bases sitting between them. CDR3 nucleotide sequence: TGTGCCAGCAGCGTACAGGGGCTCAATTCACCCCTCCACTTT. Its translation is CASSVQGLNSPLHF.